This TCR beta chain originates from a study of T cell responses to AZD1222 COVID-19 vaccine. Generated by immunoSEQ multiplex PCR, the TCRdb table keeps only in-frame clones and is missing some. Seen here are 90,000 to 120,000 clones, around 84% observed once, and the top ten hold 2.5% to 4%. Of note for this clone: Its antigen is unidentified. Other DNA sequences in the sample encode the same CDR3.

Findings and caveats of the study: In all cases, repertoires were sampled only after the peak T cell response.

The TCR comes from an adult in good health. Sequenced here: peripheral blood, sampled on day 0 of AZD1222 vaccination.

The CDR3 coding sequence is TGCGCCAGCAGCCCGGGACAGGGAGAGACCCAGTACTTC. Translating gives CASSPGQGETQYF. The chain carries TRBV5-1 and TRBJ2-5; the match to TRBD1 covers 9 bases. The CDR3 is 13 residues long. CDR1 SGHRS and CDR2 YFSETQ come from the germline V gene. V was pared by 4 bases and J by 4 bases, with 2 bases of the junction left unmatched.